A selection of T cell receptor beta chains follows, all from one sample in a study of T cells in localized non-small cell lung cancer. Clones were read by immunoSEQ multiplex PCR, and TCRdb kept only the in-frame ones, dropping some. The data contain some 30,000 clones, 65% to 90% of them singletons. The sequences come from peripheral blood, collected before any cancer treatment. The receptors derive from a male donor at least 60 years old with stage III lung adenocarcinoma. CDR3s include the opening cysteine and the closing phenylalanine or tryptophan. D genes are given only for firm matches. Rows give clone size only sometimes, using once, few, many, or a class for an expanded clone.

V: TRBV11-2; J: TRBJ1-3; D: .; length: 18; size: .; CDR3: CASSSPGGVTSSGNTIYF; DNA: TGTGCCAGCAGCAGTCCAGGAGGGGTAACTTCCTCTGGAAACACCATATATTTT
V: TRBV6-6; J: TRBJ1-4; D: .; length: 14; size: .; CDR3: CASRNGMRNEKLFF; DNA: TGTGCCAGCAGGAACGGGATGAGGAATGAAAAACTGTTTTTT
V: TRBV21-1; J: TRBJ2-1; D: .; length: 16; size: .; CDR3: CASTPIGIPSYNEQFF; DNA: TGTGCCAGCACTCCCATTGGGATACCCTCCTACAATGAGCAGTTCTTC
V: TRBV5-1; J: TRBJ2-5; D: .; length: 15; size: once; CDR3: CASRESGTGEETQYF; DNA: TGCGCCAGCAGGGAGTCGGGGACCGGAGAGGAGACCCAGTACTTC
V: TRBV5-1; J: TRBJ1-4; D: .; length: 16; size: once; CDR3: CASSKEAGPGDEKLFF; DNA: TGCGCCAGCAGCAAGGAGGCAGGGCCAGGGGATGAAAAACTGTTTTTT
V: TRBV5-1; J: TRBJ2-1; D: .; length: 13; size: once; CDR3: CASSVSLQNEQFF; DNA: TGCGCTTCTAGCGTGAGCCTCCAGAATGAGCAGTTCTTC
V: TRBV19; J: TRBJ1-1; D: .; length: 15; size: .; CDR3: CASRNDPSENTEAFF; DNA: TGTGCCAGTAGAAACGACCCTTCAGAGAACACTGAAGCTTTCTTT
V: TRBV6-1; J: TRBJ1-2; D: TRBD1; length: 14; size: .; CDR3: CASSPGTASYGYTF; DNA: TGTGCCAGCAGTCCCGGGACAGCCAGCTATGGCTACACCTTC
V: TRBV19; J: TRBJ1-2; D: .; length: 13; size: .; CDR3: CASTNEGYYGYTF; DNA: TGTGCCAGTACTAACGAGGGTTACTATGGCTACACCTTC
V: TRBV20-1; J: TRBJ2-1; D: .; length: 10; size: .; CDR3: CSAGYNEQFF; DNA: TGCAGTGCTGGATACAATGAGCAGTTCTTC
V: TRBV28; J: TRBJ1-3; D: .; length: 15; size: .; CDR3: CASSPYLGWGNTIYF; DNA: TGTGCCAGCAGTCCGTACTTGGGTTGGGGAAACACCATATATTTT